The following is a TCR beta chain sequence with its context. This record comes from a study of blood T cell repertoires in COVID-19. Study-wide context: In each case, the material was cDNA or gDNA derived from T cells, B-cell-depleted T cells, or PBMCs.

Authors' analysis steps: Counts of nucleated cells, estimated from reference gene primer amplification, were obtained. Only in-frame clones appear in the TCRdb table, and some are missing; sequencing was by immunoSEQ multiplex PCR. For V, J and clone size, that table is used; D and trimming come from the DNA. The sample has roughly 200,000 clones, roughly 77% seen once. Per the germline V gene, CDR1 is SGHTA and CDR2 is FQGNSA. V dropped 5 bases and J dropped 0; count of bases not matched to a gene: 7. The CDR3 is 15 amino acids. In Seattle, patients joined the study during active infection and were tracked longitudinally.

This receptor was taken from a woman aged 40 to 49 with COVID-19, enrolled during active disease. The sequenced material came from peripheral blood. The rearrangement uses TRBV7-2 and TRBJ2-7; 7 bases align to TRBD2. The CDR3 spells CASSPGGGLSYEQYF. The CDR3 region has the DNA TGTGCCAGCAGCCCGGGGGGAGGTCTCTCCTACGAGCAGTACTTC. Full variable domain (outside the CDR3, taken from reference TRBV7-2 and TRBJ2-7): GAGVSQSPSNKVTEKGKDVELRCDPISGHTALYWYRQSLGQGLEFLIYFQGNSAPDKSGLPSDRFSAERTGGSVSTLTIQRTQQEDSAVYLCASSPGGGLSYEQYFGPGTRLTVT.